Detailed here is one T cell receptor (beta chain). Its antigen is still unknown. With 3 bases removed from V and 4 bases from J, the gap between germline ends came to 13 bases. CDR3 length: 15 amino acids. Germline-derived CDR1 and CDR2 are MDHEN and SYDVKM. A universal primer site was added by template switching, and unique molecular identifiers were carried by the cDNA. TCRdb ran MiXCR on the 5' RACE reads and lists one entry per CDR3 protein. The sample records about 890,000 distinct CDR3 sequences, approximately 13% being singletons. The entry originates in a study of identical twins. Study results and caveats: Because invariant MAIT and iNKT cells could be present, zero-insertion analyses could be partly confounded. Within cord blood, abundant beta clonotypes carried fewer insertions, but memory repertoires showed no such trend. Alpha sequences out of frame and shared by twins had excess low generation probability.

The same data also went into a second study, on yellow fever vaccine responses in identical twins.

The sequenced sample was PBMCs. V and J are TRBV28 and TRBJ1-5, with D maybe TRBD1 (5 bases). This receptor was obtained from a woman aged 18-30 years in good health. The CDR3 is CASSFWQGGNQPQHF. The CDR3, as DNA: TGTGCCAGCAGTTTTTGGCAGGGTGGGAATCAGCCCCAGCATTTT.